The T cell receptor (beta chain) under discussion was sequenced for a study of Graves' ophthalmopathy and Graves' hyperthyroidism. The CDR3 runs to 12 residues. Trimming shortened V by 0 bases and J by 5 bases, and 8 bases separated the two germline ends. Germline V gene sequence: CDR1 DFQATT, CDR2 SNEGSKA (reference sequence). This clonotype was seen at least ten times. Amplifying from RNA transcripts, the study obtained TCR beta CDR3 regions. Amplification began with first-round RT-PCR using HTBI primers, then second-round multiplex PCR was performed. TCRdb redid the calling of the multiplex PCR reads with MiXCR, one entry per CDR3 protein. The sample has 300,000 to 400,000 distinct CDR3 sequences, 15% to 20% seen once.

The sample comprised peripheral blood. The chain carries TRBV20-1 and TRBJ2-7; no reliable D call. The clonotype was recovered from an adult man with Graves' ophthalmopathy. The CDR3 sequence is CSARDRGDEQYF. The CDR3 DNA sequence: TGCAGTGCTAGAGATCGTGGCGACGAGCAGTACTTC.